This T cell receptor (beta chain) was identified in a study of vaccination effects on CD4 cells after COVID-19. Study as a whole: Sequencing followed a ViraFEST assay step that expanded antigen-specific CD4+ T cells with viral peptide pools.

Repertoires were generated with immunoSEQ multiplex PCR, while TCRdb's copy carries only in-frame clones and drops some. The table records around 50,000 clones, about four fifths of them present only once. The germline CDR1 and CDR2 sequences are SNHLY and FYNNEI. The V gene lost 7 bases and the J gene lost 2 bases, with 12 bases spanning the gap. The CDR3 has 13 amino acids. This clone has just a few counts. Its antigen remains unidentified. Culture proceeded for roughly ten days, and CD4+ T cells were then isolated. The person had PCR-confirmed SARS-CoV-2 infection between March and December 2020. Each participant received a vaccine that was either BNT162b2 or mRNA-1273, given as two doses. On day 3 and again on day 7, half the medium was replaced with IL-2 medium. General study findings and limits: Clonal contraction was marked in infection- and vaccine-induced clones late after vaccination.

Sequenced here: CD4+ T cells from PBMCs cultured without peptide, sampled after COVID-19 vaccination. V is TRBV2 and J is TRBJ2-7; D is undetermined. The sequence was obtained from a human donor who had a prior SARS-CoV-2 infection. The CDR3, as DNA: TGTGCCAGCATCTTCCCGACCACCTACGAGCAGTACTTC. It encodes CASIFPTTYEQYF.